The clone carrying this T cell receptor beta chain was seen repeatedly, ten times or more. Its antigen is currently unknown. V shed 6 bases and J 0 bases; nucleotides not matched to a gene: 6. The CDR3 has 16 amino acids. In germline, CDR1 is MNHNY, CDR2 SVGAGI (reference sequence). Tregs were sorted as CD4+CD25+CD127-/low cells. Whole-study findings and limits: Greatest tumor Treg TCR overlap was with tumor naive CD4+ cells.

Full-length variable regions came from constant-region reverse primers plus semi-nested Nested Universal Primer A PCR. TCRdb fed the 5' RACE reads into MiXCR, producing one record per CDR3 protein. The table includes around 34,000 distinct CDR3 sequences, approximately 30% detected once. The sequenced material came from tumor-infiltrating Tregs sorted from the breast tumor. The receptor was isolated from a female donor with breast cancer. The chain joins TRBV6-6 to TRBJ1-3; 9 nucleotides agree with TRBD1. The CDR3 nucleotides read TGTGCCAGCAGCCCGGGACAGGGAGGCTCTGGAAACACCATATATTTT. Its protein product is CASSPGQGGSGNTIYF.